A selection of T cell receptor beta chains follows, all from one sample in a study of control samples from healthy donors and cancer patients. The repertoire was sequenced with immunoSEQ multiplex PCR; TCRdb's copy has only in-frame clones and lacks some. The table lists 150,000 to 200,000 clones, just over 90% of them singletons. Sequencing was carried out using blood. The source of these receptors is a man aged 30 to 39 in good health. Each CDR3 is given with its conserved first and last residue. The order of the fields is J gene, D gene, V gene, CDR3 protein, CDR3 DNA. A D gene is named only where the DNA matches it firmly.

>TRBJ1-1|-|TRBV7-9
CASSSTALMNTEAFF
TGTGCCAGCAGCTCGACAGCGTTAATGAACACTGAAGCTTTCTTT
>TRBJ1-1|-|TRBV28
CASSFRPRDTEAFF
TGTGCCAGCAGTTTCAGGCCCCGGGACACTGAAGCTTTCTTT
>TRBJ1-4|-|TRBV7-2
CASSSTTNEKLFF
TGTGCCAGCAGCTCCACAACTAATGAAAAACTGTTTTTT
>TRBJ2-1|-|TRBV9
CASSLQGGMNEQFF
TGTGCCAGCAGCCTCCAAGGAGGAATGAATGAGCAGTTCTTC
>TRBJ2-7|TRBD1|TRBV5-4
CASSKRQGLGEQYF
TGTGCCAGCAGCAAAAGACAGGGGTTGGGCGAGCAGTACTTC
>TRBJ1-6|TRBD1|TRBV18
CASSPDRGTLNSPLHF
TGTGCCAGCTCACCAGACAGGGGGACCCTCAATTCACCCCTCCACTTT
>TRBJ2-7|-|TRBV5-1
CASSGHPLYEQYF
TGCGCCAGCAGCGGCCATCCGTTATACGAGCAGTACTTC
>TRBJ1-2|-|TRBV2
CASTPGSRGYTF
TGTGCCAGCACCCCCGGTAGTAGGGGCTACACCTTC
>TRBJ1-1|-|TRBV30
CAWNWGVNTEAFF
TGTGCCTGGAATTGGGGAGTGAACACTGAAGCTTTCTTT
>TRBJ1-6|-|TRBV28
CASSLRGSSLYNSPLHF
TGTGCCAGCAGTTTAAGAGGTTCCTCCCTCTATAATTCACCCCTCCACTTT
>TRBJ1-6|-|TRBV11-2
CASSSEPSPLHF
TGTGCCAGCAGCTCTGAGCCTTCACCCCTCCACTTT
>TRBJ1-3|-|TRBV27
CASSPDITGNTIYF
TGTGCCAGCAGCCCCGATATCACTGGAAACACCATATATTTT
>TRBJ2-2|-|TRBV7-6
CASSPSGRAHTGELFF
TGTGCCAGCAGCCCATCAGGCAGGGCGCACACCGGGGAGCTGTTTTTT
>TRBJ1-5|-|TRBV6-5
CASTRQSNQPQHF
TGTGCCAGCACCCGACAAAGCAATCAGCCCCAGCATTTT